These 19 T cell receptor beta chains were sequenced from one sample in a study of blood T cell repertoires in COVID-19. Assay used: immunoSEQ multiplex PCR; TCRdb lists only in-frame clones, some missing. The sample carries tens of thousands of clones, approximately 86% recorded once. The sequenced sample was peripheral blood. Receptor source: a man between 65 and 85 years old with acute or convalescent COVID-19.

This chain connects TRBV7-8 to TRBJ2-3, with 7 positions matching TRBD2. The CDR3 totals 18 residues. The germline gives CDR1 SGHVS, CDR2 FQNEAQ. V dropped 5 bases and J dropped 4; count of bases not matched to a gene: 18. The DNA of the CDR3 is TGTGCCAGCAGCCGCCGAGTAGCCCTAGCGGTTACAGCAGATACGCAGTATTTT. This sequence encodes CASSRRVALAVTADTQYF.

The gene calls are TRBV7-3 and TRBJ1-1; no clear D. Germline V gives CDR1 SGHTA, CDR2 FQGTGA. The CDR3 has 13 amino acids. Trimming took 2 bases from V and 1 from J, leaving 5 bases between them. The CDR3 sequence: CASSLEGNTEAFF. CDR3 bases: TGTGCCAGCAGCTTAGAGGGGAACACTGAAGCTTTCTTT.

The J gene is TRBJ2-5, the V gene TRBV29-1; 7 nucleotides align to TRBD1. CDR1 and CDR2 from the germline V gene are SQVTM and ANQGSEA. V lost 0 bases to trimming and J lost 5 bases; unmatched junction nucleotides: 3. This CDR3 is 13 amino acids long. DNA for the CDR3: TGCAGCGTTGAAGAGGACAGGAGGGAGACCCAGTACTTC. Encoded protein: CSVEEDRRETQYF.

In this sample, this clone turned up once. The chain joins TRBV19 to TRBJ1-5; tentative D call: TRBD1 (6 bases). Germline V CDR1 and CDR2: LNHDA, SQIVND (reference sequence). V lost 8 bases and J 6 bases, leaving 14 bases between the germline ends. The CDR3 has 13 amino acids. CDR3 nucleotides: TGTGCCAGTTTACAGGGAATGGGTCAGCCCCAGCATTTT. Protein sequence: CASLQGMGQPQHF.

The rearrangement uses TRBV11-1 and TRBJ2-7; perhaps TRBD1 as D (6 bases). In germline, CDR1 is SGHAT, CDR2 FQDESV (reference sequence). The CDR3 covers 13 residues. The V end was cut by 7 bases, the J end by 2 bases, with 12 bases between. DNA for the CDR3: TGTGCCAGCACCGACAGGTTAGCCTACGAGCAGTACTTC. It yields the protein CASTDRLAYEQYF.

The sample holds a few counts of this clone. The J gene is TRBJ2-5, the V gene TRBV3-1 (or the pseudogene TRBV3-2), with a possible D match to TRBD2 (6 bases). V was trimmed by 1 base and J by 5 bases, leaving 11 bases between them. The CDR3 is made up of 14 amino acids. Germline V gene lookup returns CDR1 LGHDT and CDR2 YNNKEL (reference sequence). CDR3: CASSQVRRGETQYF. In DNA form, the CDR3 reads TGTGCCAGCAGCCAAGTCCGTCGGGGGGAGACCCAGTACTTC.

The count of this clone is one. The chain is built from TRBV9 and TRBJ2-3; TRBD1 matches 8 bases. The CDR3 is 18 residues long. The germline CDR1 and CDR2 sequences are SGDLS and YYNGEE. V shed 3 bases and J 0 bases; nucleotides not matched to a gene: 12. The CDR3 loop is CASSGATWTGISTDTQYF. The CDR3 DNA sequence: TGTGCCAGCAGCGGGGCCACTTGGACAGGGATTAGCACAGATACGCAGTATTTT.

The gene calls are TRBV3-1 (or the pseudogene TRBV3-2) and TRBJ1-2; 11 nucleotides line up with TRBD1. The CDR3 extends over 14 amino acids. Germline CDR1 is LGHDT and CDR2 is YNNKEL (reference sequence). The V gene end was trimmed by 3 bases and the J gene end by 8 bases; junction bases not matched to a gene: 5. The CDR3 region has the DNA TGTGCCAGCAGCCAGGCTGGACAGGGGGCGGGCTACACCTTC. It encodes CASSQAGQGAGYTF.

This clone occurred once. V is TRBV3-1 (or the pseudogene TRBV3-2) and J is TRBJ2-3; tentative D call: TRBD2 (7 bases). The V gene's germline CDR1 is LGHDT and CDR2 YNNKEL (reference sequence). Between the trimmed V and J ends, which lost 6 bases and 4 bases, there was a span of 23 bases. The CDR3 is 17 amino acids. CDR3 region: CASRPTLGGGQADTQYF. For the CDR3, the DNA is TGTGCCAGCAGACCTACTCTAGGGGGGGGGCAAGCAGATACGCAGTATTTT.

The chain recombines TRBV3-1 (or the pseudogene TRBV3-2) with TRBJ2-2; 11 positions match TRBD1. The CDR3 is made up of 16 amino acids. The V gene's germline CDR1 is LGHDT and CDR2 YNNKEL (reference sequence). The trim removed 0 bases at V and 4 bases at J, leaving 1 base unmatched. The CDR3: CASSQEGTGGTGELFF. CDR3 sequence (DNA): TGTGCCAGCAGCCAAGAAGGGACAGGGGGCACCGGGGAGCTGTTTTTT.

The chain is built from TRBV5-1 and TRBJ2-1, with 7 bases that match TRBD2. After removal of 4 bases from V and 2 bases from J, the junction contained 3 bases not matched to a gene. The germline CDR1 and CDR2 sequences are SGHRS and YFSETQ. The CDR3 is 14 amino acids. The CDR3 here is CASSGGEPYNEQFF. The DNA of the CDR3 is TGCGCCAGCAGCGGGGGGGAGCCCTACAATGAGCAGTTCTTC.

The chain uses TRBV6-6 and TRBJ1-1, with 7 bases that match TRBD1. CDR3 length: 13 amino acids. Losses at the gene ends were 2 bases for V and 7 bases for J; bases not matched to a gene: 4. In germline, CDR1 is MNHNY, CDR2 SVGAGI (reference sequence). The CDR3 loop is CASSYQGGGEAFF. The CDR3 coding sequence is TGTGCCAGCAGTTACCAGGGGGGAGGTGAAGCTTTCTTT.

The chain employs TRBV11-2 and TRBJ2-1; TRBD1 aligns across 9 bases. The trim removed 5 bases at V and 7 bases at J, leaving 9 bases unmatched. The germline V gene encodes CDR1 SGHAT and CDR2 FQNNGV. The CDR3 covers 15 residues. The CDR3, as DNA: TGTGCCAGCAGCCAAAGGACAGGGGTGGAAAATGAGCAGTTCTTC. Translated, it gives CASSQRTGVENEQFF.

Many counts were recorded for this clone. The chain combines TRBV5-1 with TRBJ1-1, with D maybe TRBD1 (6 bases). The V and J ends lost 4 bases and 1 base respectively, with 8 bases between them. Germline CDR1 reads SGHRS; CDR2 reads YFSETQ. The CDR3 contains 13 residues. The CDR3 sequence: CASSEGQNTEAFF. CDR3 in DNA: TGCGCCAGCAGCGAGGGACAGAACACTGAAGCTTTCTTT.

In nucleotides, the CDR3 is TGTGCCAGTAGTGTCGGACAGCGTGGGGGCTACACCTTC. Protein product: CASSVGQRGGYTF. V and J are TRBV19 and TRBJ1-2, with D possibly being TRBD1 (6 bases). V dropped 5 bases and J dropped 8 bases, with 15 bases sitting between them. Germline V gene sequence: CDR1 LNHDA, CDR2 SQIVND (reference sequence). The CDR3 extends over 13 amino acids.

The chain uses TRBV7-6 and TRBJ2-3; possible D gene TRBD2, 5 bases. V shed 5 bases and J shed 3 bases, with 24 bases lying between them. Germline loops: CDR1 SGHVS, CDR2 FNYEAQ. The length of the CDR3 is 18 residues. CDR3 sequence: CASSLGPGVGPWTDTQYF. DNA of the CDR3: TGTGCCAGCAGCCTTGGGCCCGGGGTGGGCCCTTGGACAGATACGCAGTATTTT.

The CDR3 loop reads CASRFRGQGADTQYF. In DNA form, the CDR3 reads TGTGCCAGCAGATTCAGGGGCCAGGGGGCAGATACGCAGTATTTT. The rearrangement joins TRBV6-5 to TRBJ2-3; 7 bases match TRBD1. This CDR3 region has 15 residues. The J segment lost 4 bases and the V segment lost 6 bases, leaving 10 bases of the junction unmatched. Germline loops: CDR1 MNHEY, CDR2 SVGAGI.

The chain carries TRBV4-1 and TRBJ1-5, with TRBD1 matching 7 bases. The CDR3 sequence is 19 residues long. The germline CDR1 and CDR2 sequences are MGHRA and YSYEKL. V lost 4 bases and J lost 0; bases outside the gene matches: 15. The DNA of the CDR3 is TGCGCCAGCAGCCTTAATTTCAGGGGGTATTCCTATAGCAATCAGCCCCAGCATTTT. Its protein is CASSLNFRGYSYSNQPQHF.

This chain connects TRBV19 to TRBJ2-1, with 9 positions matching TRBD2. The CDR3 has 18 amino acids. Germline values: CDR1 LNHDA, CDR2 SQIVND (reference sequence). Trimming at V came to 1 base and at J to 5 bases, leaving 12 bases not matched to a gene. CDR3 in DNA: TGTGCCAGTAGTATAGGAACTTGGGCTAGCGGGGCCGACAATGAGCAGTTCTTC. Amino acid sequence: CASSIGTWASGADNEQFF.